A selection of T cell receptor beta chains follows, all from one sample in a study of T cell responses to AZD1222 COVID-19 vaccine. Method: immunoSEQ multiplex PCR; TCRdb's copy keeps in-frame clones and lacks some. This table has 75,000 to 100,000 clones, roughly nine tenths appearing once. Sequenced material: peripheral blood, taken on day 0 of AZD1222 vaccination. The receptors come from an adult in good health. Each CDR3 is given with its conserved first and last residue. D genes are given only for firm matches. Not all rows give a size; the values are once, few, many and, for expanded clones, a class.

TRBV30	NA	TRBJ1-1	NA	TGTGCCTGGAGTGTATTAGTGAACACTGAAGCTTTCTTT	CAWSVLVNTEAFF
TRBV7-6	NA	TRBJ2-2	NA	TGTGCCAGCAGCTACCAGGGCACAGGCACCGGGGAGCTGTTTTTT	CASSYQGTGTGELFF
TRBV11-2	NA	TRBJ2-6	NA	TGTGCCAGCAGGCAAGGGGCCAACGTCCTGACTTTC	CASRQGANVLTF
TRBV7-9	NA	TRBJ2-5	NA	TGTGCCAGCAGCACATACCCCTTTGCGACCCAAGAGACCCAGTACTTC	CASSTYPFATQETQYF
TRBV6-5	NA	TRBJ2-7	NA	TGTGCCACAACCAGGGATCGCTACGAGCAGTACTTC	CATTRDRYEQYF
TRBV4-2	NA	TRBJ1-1	NA	TGTGCCAGCAGCCAAGTTATACGAGACGGATGGAGTCCGAACACTGAAGCTTTCTTT	CASSQVIRDGWSPNTEAFF
TRBV9	NA	TRBJ2-2	NA	TGTGCCAGCAGCTCCGGACTGTACACCGGGGAGCTGTTTTTT	CASSSGLYTGELFF
TRBV20-1	NA	TRBJ1-6	NA	TGCAGTGCTAGTCCTCAACCCGGGCCTTGGTCACCCCTCCACTTT	CSASPQPGPWSPLHF
TRBV9	TRBD1	TRBJ1-2	NA	TGTGCCAGCAGCGTAGGGCGGGAGGGGGCCCGCTATGGCTACACCTTC	CASSVGREGARYGYTF
TRBV18	NA	TRBJ2-5	NA	TGTGCCAGCTCAGTAGACGGGACGACCCAGTACTTC	CASSVDGTTQYF
TRBV4-1	NA	TRBJ2-1	NA	TGCGCCAGCAGCTCAGACGAGTTGCGGATTTACTCCTACAATGAGCAGTTCTTC	CASSSDELRIYSYNEQFF
TRBV7-2	TRBD1	TRBJ1-6	once	TGTGCCAGCAGCGTTTCCGGGACAGGCTATAATTCACCCCTCCACTTT	CASSVSGTGYNSPLHF
TRBV5-4	NA	TRBJ1-2	few	TGTGCCAGCAGCTTTCGGGGAATCAACTATGGCTACACCTTC	CASSFRGINYGYTF
TRBV27	TRBD1	TRBJ2-2	few	TGTGCCAGCAGTGCAAGGACAGGGGGCTTGGGCACCGGGGAGCTGTTTTTT	CASSARTGGLGTGELFF
TRBV19	NA	TRBJ1-4	once	TGTGCCAGTAGTACAGGGGCAGGAGATGAAAAACTGTTTTTT	CASSTGAGDEKLFF
TRBV6-6	TRBD1	TRBJ2-4	NA	TGTGCCAGCACCCTTGGGAAGGGGGCAAGGGGGTACTTC	CASTLGKGARGYF
TRBV19	NA	TRBJ1-5	NA	TGTGCCAGTAAGCCGGGCTGGTATCAGCCCCAGCATTTT	CASKPGWYQPQHF
TRBV11-2	TRBD2	TRBJ2-3	NA	TGTGCCAGCAGCTTAATAGCGGGGGGGCAGACAGATACGCAGTATTTT	CASSLIAGGQTDTQYF
TRBV10-3	NA	TRBJ1-3	NA	TGTGCCATCAAAGACAGCTCTGGAAACACCATATATTTT	CAIKDSSGNTIYF
TRBV30	TRBD1	TRBJ2-7	NA	TGTGCCTGGAGTGGGAGACAGGGGGTCTACGAGCAGTACTTC	CAWSGRQGVYEQYF
TRBV5-4	TRBD2	TRBJ2-3	NA	TGTGCCAGCAGCTTGAAACTAGCGGGGGGGAACACAGATACGCAGTATTTT	CASSLKLAGGNTDTQYF
TRBV30	NA	TRBJ2-7	NA	TGTGCCTGGAGTGGAACGAGTTGGAACTACGAGCAGTACTTC	CAWSGTSWNYEQYF
TRBV29-1	NA	TRBJ1-1	few	TGCAGCGCGGGTAGGGGAGGACAGAACACTGAAGCTTTCTTT	CSAGRGGQNTEAFF
TRBV6-5	TRBD1	TRBJ2-4	NA	TGTGCCAGCACCGCAGACAGGGAAGTGAACATTCAGTACTTC	CASTADREVNIQYF
TRBV11-2	TRBD1	TRBJ1-3	NA	TGTGCCAGCAGCCCTCGTACCATGACAGGGCAGGGAAACACCATATATTTT	CASSPRTMTGQGNTIYF
TRBV3-1/TRBV3-2	NA	TRBJ2-1	NA	TGTCTTAAAAGGGGCGGTGCCATTTTCTACAATGAGCAGTTCTTC	CLKRGGAIFYNEQFF
TRBV3-1/TRBV3-2	NA	TRBJ2-2	NA	TGTGCCAGCAGCCGGGGGTCCACCGGGGAGCTGTTTTTT	CASSRGSTGELFF
TRBV4-3	NA	TRBJ2-3	few	TGCGCCAGCAGCCAAGTGGCTACGGGTGAGGCAGATACGCAGTATTTT	CASSQVATGEADTQYF
TRBV10-3	TRBD2	TRBJ2-7	NA	TGTGCCATCAGTGCGGCTAGCGGGGGGTACGAGCAGTACTTC	CAISAASGGYEQYF
TRBV9	TRBD2	TRBJ2-3	few	TGTGCCAGCACCGAAACCGGGACTAGCGGGGATACAGATACGCAGTATTTT	CASTETGTSGDTDTQYF
TRBV5-1	TRBD2	TRBJ2-5	NA	TGCGCCAGCAGCCCCAGACTAGCGGGAGTCCAGGAGACCCAGTACTTC	CASSPRLAGVQETQYF
TRBV5-4	TRBD2	TRBJ2-7	NA	TGTGCCAGCAGCCCAGCAGGGAGCGGGGCGACCTACGAGCAGTACTTC	CASSPAGSGATYEQYF
TRBV7-9	TRBD1	TRBJ2-2	NA	TGTGCCAGCGACAGGGATGGCACCGGGGAGCTGTTTTTT	CASDRDGTGELFF
TRBV30	TRBD1	TRBJ1-2	once	TGTGCCTGGAGGAGGACAGGGCACTATGGCTACACCTTC	CAWRRTGHYGYTF
TRBV4-3	NA	TRBJ1-5	NA	TGCGCCAGCAGCCAAGAAAGGACAGTCAATCAGCCCCAGCATTTT	CASSQERTVNQPQHF
TRBV28	TRBD1	TRBJ1-6	few	TGTGCCAGCAGTGTTACCACGACAGGGATGGATTCACCCCTCCACTTT	CASSVTTTGMDSPLHF
TRBV29-1	NA	TRBJ1-2	NA	TGCAGCGTTGAATCCGGGGGAGACTATGGCTACACCTTC	CSVESGGDYGYTF
TRBV27	NA	TRBJ2-5	NA	TGTGCCAGCAGTCCTCCGGGGGAGACCCAGTACTTC	CASSPPGETQYF
TRBV4-1	NA	TRBJ2-1	NA	TGCGCCAGCAGCCAAGAGACCTACAATGAGCAGTTCTTC	CASSQETYNEQFF
TRBV5-4	TRBD1	TRBJ1-3	medium-sized	TGTGCCAGCAGCTTGGGACAGGGGGCGGGTGGAAACACCATATATTTT	CASSLGQGAGGNTIYF
TRBV19	TRBD2	TRBJ2-1	NA	TGTGCCAGTAGTATGGCAAGCGGGGGCCCAAGGGATGAGCAGTTCTTC	CASSMASGGPRDEQFF
TRBV6-2/TRBV6-3	TRBD2	TRBJ2-1	NA	TGTGCCAGCAGTTACTCCCCTACTAGCGGACTTTACAATGAGCAGTTCTTC	CASSYSPTSGLYNEQFF
TRBV3-1/TRBV3-2	TRBD1	TRBJ1-1	once	TGTGCCAGCAGCCCCTGGACAGGGAGCGATGAGACTGAAGCTTTCTTT	CASSPWTGSDETEAFF
TRBV5-1	NA	TRBJ2-5	NA	TGCGCCAGCAGCTTATTTCCCGGGGAAGAGACCCAGTACTTC	CASSLFPGEETQYF
TRBV5-4	NA	TRBJ2-2	NA	TGTGCCAGCAGCCTAGGGGTAGGGTACACCGGGGAGCTGTTTTTT	CASSLGVGYTGELFF